These 2 T cell receptor beta chains were all obtained from the same sample, sequenced in a study of radiation and T cells in renal cell carcinoma. Time point denoted: baseline pretreatment blood. The treatment here: 15 Gy SBRT to primary tumor, nephrectomy 4 weeks later. The protocol was immunoSEQ multiplex PCR, while the TCRdb copy is restricted to in-frame clones and leaves out a portion. The sample includes 120,000 to 150,000 clones, 88% of them seen just once. The sequencing here drew on blood, taken from a patient whose treatment included radiotherapy and nephrectomy. All receptors come from a woman between 65 and 79 years old with renal cell carcinoma.

The chain combines TRBV21-1 with TRBJ1-5; the D call in the table, TRBD1, was not verified against the DNA. TRBV21-1 is given as a pseudogene. The CDR3 runs 16 residues. CDR3 coding DNA: TGTGCCAGCAGCAAAGTGATAGGGGGTTCAAATCAGCCCCAGCATTTT. This sequence encodes CASSKVIGGSNQPQHF.

J is TRBJ1-6 and V is TRBV2; possible D gene TRBD1, 6 bases. Trimming cost V 7 bases and J 9 bases, with 22 bases left between them. The CDR3 consists of 16 residues. From germline, CDR1 is SNHLY and CDR2 FYNNEI. The CDR3 here is CASTQRGSGVGSPLHF. The CDR3, as DNA: TGTGCCAGCACCCAAAGGGGGTCAGGGGTTGGTTCACCCCTCCACTTT.